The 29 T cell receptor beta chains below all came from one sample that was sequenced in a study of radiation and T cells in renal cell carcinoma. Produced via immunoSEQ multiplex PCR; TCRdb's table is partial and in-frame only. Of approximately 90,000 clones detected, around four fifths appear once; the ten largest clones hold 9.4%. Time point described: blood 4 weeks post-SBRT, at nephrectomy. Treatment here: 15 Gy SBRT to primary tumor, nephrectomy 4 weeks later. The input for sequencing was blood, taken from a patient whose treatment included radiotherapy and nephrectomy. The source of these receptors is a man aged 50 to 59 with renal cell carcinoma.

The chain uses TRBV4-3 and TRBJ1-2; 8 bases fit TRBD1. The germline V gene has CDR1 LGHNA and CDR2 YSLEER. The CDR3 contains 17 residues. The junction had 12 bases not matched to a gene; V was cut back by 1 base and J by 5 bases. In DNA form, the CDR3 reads TGCGCCAGCAGCCAAGTGCTAGGACAGGGCCTATATTATGGCTACACCTTC. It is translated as CASSQVLGQGLYYGYTF.

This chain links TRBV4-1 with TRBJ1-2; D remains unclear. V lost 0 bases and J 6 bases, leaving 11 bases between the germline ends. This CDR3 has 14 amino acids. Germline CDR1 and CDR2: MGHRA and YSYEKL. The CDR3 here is CASSQDAGSDGYTF. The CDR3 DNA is TGCGCCAGCAGCCAAGACGCGGGGTCAGATGGCTACACCTTC.

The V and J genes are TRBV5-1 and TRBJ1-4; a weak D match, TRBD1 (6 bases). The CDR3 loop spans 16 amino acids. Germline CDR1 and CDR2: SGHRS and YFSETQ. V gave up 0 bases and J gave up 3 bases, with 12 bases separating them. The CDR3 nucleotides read TGCGCCAGCAGCTTGGCCCAGGACAGCGCTAATGAAAAACTGTTTTTT. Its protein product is CASSLAQDSANEKLFF.

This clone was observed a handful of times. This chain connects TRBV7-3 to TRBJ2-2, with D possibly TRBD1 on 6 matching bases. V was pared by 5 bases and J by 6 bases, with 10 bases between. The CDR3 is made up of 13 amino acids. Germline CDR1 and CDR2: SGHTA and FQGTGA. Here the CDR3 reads CASSPNRAGELFF. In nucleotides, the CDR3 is TGTGCCAGCAGCCCGAACAGGGCCGGGGAGCTGTTTTTT.

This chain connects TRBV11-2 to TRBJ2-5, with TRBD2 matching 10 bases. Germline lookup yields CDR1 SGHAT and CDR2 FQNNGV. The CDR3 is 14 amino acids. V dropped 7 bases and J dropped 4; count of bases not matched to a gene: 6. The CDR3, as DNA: TGTGCCAGCAACCCTAGCGGGGGTTCAGAGACCCAGTACTTC. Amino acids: CASNPSGGSETQYF.

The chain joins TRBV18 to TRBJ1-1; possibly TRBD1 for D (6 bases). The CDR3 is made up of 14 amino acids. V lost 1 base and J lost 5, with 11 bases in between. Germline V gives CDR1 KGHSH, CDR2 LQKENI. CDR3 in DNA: TGTGCCAGCTCACCACGGGCAGGGGAGACTGAAGCTTTCTTT. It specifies CASSPRAGETEAFF.

The DNA of the CDR3 is TGTGCCAGCTCACCACCTACTAGCACAGATACGCAGTATTTT. It yields the protein CASSPPTSTDTQYF. The V and J genes are TRBV18 and TRBJ2-3, with D unresolved. The V and J ends lost 0 bases and 0 bases respectively, with 4 bases between them. Germline V lookup: CDR1 KGHSH, CDR2 LQKENI. The CDR3 runs to 14 residues.

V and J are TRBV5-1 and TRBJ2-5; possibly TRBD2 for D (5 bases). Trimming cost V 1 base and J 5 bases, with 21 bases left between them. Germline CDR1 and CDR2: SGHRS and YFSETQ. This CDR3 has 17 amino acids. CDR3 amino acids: CASSLRVPREGFETQYF. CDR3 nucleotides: TGCGCCAGCAGCTTGAGGGTTCCGAGGGAAGGATTTGAGACCCAGTACTTC.

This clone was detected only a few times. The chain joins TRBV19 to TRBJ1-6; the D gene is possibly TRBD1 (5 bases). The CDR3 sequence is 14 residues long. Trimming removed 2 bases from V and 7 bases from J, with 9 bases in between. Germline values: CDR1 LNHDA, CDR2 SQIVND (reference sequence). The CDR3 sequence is CASSIPGGNSPLHF. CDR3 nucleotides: TGTGCCAGTAGTATACCGGGGGGAAATTCACCCCTCCACTTT.

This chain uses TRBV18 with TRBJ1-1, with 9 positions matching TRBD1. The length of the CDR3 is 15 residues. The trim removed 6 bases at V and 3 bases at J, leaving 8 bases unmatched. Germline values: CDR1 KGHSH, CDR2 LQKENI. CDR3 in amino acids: CASSLDRGGYTEAFF. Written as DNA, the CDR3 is TGTGCCAGCTCCCTGGACAGGGGCGGGTACACTGAAGCTTTCTTT. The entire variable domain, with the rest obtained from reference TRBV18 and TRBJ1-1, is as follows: NAGVMQNPRHLVRRRGQEARLRCSPMKGHSHVYWYRQLPEEGLKFMVYLQKENIIDESGMPKERFSAEFPKEGPSILRIQQVVRGDSAAYFCASSLDRGGYTEAFFGQGTRLTVV.

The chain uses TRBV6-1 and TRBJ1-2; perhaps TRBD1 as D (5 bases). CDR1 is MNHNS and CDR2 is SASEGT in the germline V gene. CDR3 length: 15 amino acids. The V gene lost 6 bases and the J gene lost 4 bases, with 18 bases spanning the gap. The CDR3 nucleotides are TGTGCCAGCAGGGCCGGGACCGGGGTTGGCTATGGCTACACCTTC. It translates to CASRAGTGVGYGYTF.

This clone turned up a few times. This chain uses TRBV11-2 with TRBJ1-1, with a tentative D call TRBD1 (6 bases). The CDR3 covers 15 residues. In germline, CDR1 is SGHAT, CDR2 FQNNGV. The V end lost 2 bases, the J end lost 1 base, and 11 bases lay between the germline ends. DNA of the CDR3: TGTGCCAGCAGCTTACAGCTACAGGGGAACACTGAAGCTTTCTTT. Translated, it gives CASSLQLQGNTEAFF.

CDR3: CASSRGDQETQYF. CDR3 nucleotide sequence: TGTGCCAGCAGCCGGGGGGATCAAGAGACCCAGTACTTC. J is TRBJ2-5 and V is TRBV7-3; 7 bases agree with TRBD2. The CDR3 runs to 13 residues. Germline CDR1 SGHTA, CDR2 FQGTGA. The junction had 2 bases not matched to a gene; V was cut back by 5 bases and J by 2 bases.

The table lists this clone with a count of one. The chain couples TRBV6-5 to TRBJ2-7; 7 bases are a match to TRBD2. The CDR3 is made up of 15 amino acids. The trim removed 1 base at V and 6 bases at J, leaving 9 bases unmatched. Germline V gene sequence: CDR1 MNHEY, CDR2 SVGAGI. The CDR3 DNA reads TGTGCCAGCAGTTACTGGGAGGGCGCTTCCAGCGAGCAGTACTTC. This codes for CASSYWEGASSEQYF.

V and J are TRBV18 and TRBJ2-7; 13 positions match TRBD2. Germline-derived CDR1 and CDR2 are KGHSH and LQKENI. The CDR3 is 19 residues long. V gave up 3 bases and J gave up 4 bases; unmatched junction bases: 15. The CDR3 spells CASSPEEILGLAGTYEQYF. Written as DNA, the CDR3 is TGTGCCAGCTCACCCGAGGAGATATTGGGACTAGCGGGGACTTACGAGCAGTACTTC.

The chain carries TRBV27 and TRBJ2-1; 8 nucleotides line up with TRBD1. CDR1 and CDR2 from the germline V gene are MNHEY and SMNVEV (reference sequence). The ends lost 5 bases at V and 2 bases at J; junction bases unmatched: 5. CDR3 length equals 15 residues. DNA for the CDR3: TGTGCCAGCAGTCTGGACAGGGTTCCCTACAATGAGCAGTTCTTC. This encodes CASSLDRVPYNEQFF.

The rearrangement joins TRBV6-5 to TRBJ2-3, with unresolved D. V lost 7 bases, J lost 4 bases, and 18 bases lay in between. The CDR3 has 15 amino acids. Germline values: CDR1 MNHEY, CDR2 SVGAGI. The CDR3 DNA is TGTGCCAGCACTGTCTTAGGTCGTTCCCCAGATACGCAGTATTTT. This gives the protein CASTVLGRSPDTQYF.

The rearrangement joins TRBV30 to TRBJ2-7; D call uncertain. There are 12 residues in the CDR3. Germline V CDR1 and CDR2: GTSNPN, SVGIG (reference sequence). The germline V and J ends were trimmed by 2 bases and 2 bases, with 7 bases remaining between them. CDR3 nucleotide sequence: TGTGCCTGGAGTTCCCTTACCTACGAGCAGTACTTC. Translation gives CAWSSLTYEQYF.

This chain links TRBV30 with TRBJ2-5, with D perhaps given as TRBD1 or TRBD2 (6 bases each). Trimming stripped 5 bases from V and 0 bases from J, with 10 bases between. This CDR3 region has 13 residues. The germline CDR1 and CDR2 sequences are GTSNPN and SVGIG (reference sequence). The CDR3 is CAWEGGYQETQYF. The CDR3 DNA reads TGTGCCTGGGAGGGGGGCTACCAAGAGACCCAGTACTTC.

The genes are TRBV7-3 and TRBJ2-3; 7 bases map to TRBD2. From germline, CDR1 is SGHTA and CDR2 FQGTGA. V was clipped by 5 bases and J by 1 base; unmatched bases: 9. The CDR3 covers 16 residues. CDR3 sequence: CASSPRASGRTDTQYF. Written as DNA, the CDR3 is TGTGCCAGCAGCCCTCGGGCTAGCGGTCGCACAGATACGCAGTATTTT.

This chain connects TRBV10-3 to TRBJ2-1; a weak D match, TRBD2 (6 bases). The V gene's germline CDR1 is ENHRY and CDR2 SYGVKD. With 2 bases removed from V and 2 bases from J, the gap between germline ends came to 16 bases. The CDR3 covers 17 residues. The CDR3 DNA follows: TGTGCCATCAGTGAGGGCACCACCGGAGGGACCTACAATGAGCAGTTCTTC. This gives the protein CAISEGTTGGTYNEQFF.

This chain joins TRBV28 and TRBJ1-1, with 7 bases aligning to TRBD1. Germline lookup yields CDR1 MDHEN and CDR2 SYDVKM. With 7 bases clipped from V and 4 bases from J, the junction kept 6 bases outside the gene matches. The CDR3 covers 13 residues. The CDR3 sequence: CASKSQGSTEAFF. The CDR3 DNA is TGTGCCAGCAAGTCACAGGGGAGCACTGAAGCTTTCTTT.

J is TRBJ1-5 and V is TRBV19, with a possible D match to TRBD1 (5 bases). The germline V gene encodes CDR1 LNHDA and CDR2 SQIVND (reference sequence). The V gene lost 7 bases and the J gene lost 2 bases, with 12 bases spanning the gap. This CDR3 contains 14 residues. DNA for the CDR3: TGTGCCAGTAACCCAGGGCTAGGCAATCAGCCCCAGCATTTT. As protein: CASNPGLGNQPQHF.

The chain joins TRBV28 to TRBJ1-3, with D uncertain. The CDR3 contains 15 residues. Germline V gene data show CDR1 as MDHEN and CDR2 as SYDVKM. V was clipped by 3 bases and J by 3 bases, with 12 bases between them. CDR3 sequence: CASSFLTGGGNTIYF. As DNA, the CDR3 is TGTGCCAGCAGTTTTCTTACTGGTGGTGGAAACACCATATATTTT.

CDR3 protein: CASSLRLRTDTQYF. CDR3 sequence (DNA): TGTGCCAGCAGCCTAAGACTTCGCACAGATACGCAGTATTTT. The chain is built from TRBV7-3 and TRBJ2-3; D call uncertain. The CDR3 is made up of 14 amino acids. V was clipped by 5 bases and J by 1 base, with 10 bases between them. Germline CDR1 and CDR2: SGHTA and FQGTGA.

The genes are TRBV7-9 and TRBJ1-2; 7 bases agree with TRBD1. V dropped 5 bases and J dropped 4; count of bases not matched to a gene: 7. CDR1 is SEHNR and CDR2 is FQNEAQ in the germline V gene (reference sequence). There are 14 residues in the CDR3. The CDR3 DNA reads TGTGCCAGCAGCACCCGACAGGGAACCTATGGCTACACCTTC. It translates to CASSTRQGTYGYTF.

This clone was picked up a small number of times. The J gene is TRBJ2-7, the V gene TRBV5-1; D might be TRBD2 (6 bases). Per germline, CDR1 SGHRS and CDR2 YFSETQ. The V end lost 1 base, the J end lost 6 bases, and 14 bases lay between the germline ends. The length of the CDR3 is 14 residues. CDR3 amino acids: CASSLITTGGEQYF. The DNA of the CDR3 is TGCGCCAGCAGCTTGATCACCACCGGGGGCGAGCAGTACTTC.

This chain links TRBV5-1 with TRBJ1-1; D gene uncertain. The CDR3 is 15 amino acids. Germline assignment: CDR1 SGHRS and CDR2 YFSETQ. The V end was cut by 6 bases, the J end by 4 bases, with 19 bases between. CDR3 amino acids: CASKASGRVSTEAFF. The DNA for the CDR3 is TGCGCCAGCAAAGCCAGCGGGCGGGTAAGCACTGAAGCTTTCTTT.

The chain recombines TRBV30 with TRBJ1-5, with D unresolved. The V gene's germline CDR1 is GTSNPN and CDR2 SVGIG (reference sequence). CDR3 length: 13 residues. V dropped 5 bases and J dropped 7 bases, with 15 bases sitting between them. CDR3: CAWSLLPQQPQHF. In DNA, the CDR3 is TGTGCCTGGTCCTTACTTCCTCAACAGCCCCAGCATTTT.